These 15 T cell receptor beta chains share one sample of origin, sequenced in a study of radiotherapy plus CTLA-4 blockade in lung cancer. The table came from immunoSEQ multiplex PCR; TCRdb's copy has only in-frame clones and leaves some out. The sample lists about 98,000 clones; around 83% were seen once. The material was peripheral blood, obtained from a patient treated with radiotherapy plus ipilimumab. The receptors here all came from a human donor with non-small cell lung cancer who had a partial response to radiotherapy plus ipilimumab.

This clone was counted ten times or more. The chain employs TRBV6-5 and TRBJ1-1; D is ambiguous. The CDR3 extends over 12 amino acids. Looked up from germline, CDR1 is MNHEY and CDR2 is SVGAGI. V shed 11 bases and J shed 1 base, with 11 bases lying between them. CDR3 in DNA: TGTGCCTCCAAGAGGCAGAACACTGAAGCTTTCTTT. The encoded protein is CASKRQNTEAFF.

This chain links TRBV28 with TRBJ1-1, with a possible D match to TRBD1 (6 bases). Germline CDR1 and CDR2: MDHEN and SYDVKM. V was clipped by 3 bases and J by 6 bases, with 14 bases between them. CDR3 length: 14 amino acids. CDR3 region: CASSLFTGWAEAFF. For the CDR3, the DNA is TGTGCCAGCAGTTTGTTCACAGGGTGGGCTGAAGCTTTCTTT.

The J gene is TRBJ1-4, the V gene TRBV5-6; 7 bases align to TRBD1. With V trimmed by 3 bases and J by 5 bases, 10 bases remained unmatched. This CDR3 has 16 residues. In germline, CDR1 is SGHDT, CDR2 YYEEEE. The CDR3 sequence: CASSSDPGTDNEKLFF. The CDR3 DNA reads as TGTGCCAGCAGCTCGGACCCCGGGACAGACAATGAAAAACTGTTTTTT.

This chain connects TRBV11-2 to TRBJ1-1; tentative D call: TRBD1 (5 bases). V lost 3 bases to trimming and J lost 4 bases, with 12 bases between them. This CDR3 has 14 residues. CDR1 is SGHAT, CDR2 FQNNGV, per germline. As DNA, the CDR3 is TGTGCCAGCAGCTTCAGGCAGGGTTCCACTGAAGCTTTCTTT. It specifies CASSFRQGSTEAFF.

This clone is a singleton in its sample. The rearrangement joins TRBV7-8 to TRBJ1-3; D is possibly TRBD1 (5 bases). Germline V gene sequence: CDR1 SGHVS, CDR2 FQNEAQ. Trimming took off 5 bases at V and 9 bases at J, with 20 bases between the two ends. This CDR3 comprises 15 residues. In DNA, the CDR3 is TGTGCCAGCAGCCCATTAGACGGAGCTAGGGGCACCATATATTTT. Its translation is CASSPLDGARGTIYF.

The chain has TRBV7-9 and TRBJ1-5, with D perhaps matching TRBD1 (6 bases). Looked up from germline, CDR1 is SEHNR and CDR2 is FQNEAQ (reference sequence). Trimming removed 5 bases from V and 9 bases from J, with 14 bases in between. The CDR3 loop spans 13 amino acids. The DNA of the CDR3 is TGTGCCAGCAGCGCCCAGGGGAGGGGGCCCCAGCATTTT. This gives the protein CASSAQGRGPQHF.

The chain recombines TRBV6-5 with TRBJ2-5, with 7 bases lining up with TRBD1. The V segment lost 2 bases and the J segment 3 bases; nucleotides outside the gene matches: 3. In germline, CDR1 is MNHEY, CDR2 SVGAGI. This CDR3 spans 14 amino acids. The CDR3 reads CASSYRDSEETQYF. CDR3 DNA sequence: TGTGCCAGCAGTTACCGGGACAGTGAAGAGACCCAGTACTTC.

V and J are TRBV7-3 and TRBJ2-7, with 10 bases that match TRBD2. CDR1 and CDR2 (germline): SGHTA, FQGTGA. The CDR3 runs to 13 residues. V trimming: 6 bases; J trimming: 3 bases; junction bases outside the gene matches: 2. The DNA for the CDR3 is TGTGCCAGCAGTTGGACTAGCGGCTACGAGCAGTACTTC. Translated, it gives CASSWTSGYEQYF.

This chain joins TRBV30 and TRBJ1-2, with unresolved D. Germline V gene sequence: CDR1 GTSNPN, CDR2 SVGIG (reference sequence). The ends were cut back, 0 bases at V and 8 bases at J, with 19 bases in the middle. This CDR3 is built from 15 residues. The CDR3 nucleotides read TGTGCCTGGAGTGTACCTCGCAGGTGGGCGTGGGGCTACACCTTC. Protein sequence: CAWSVPRRWAWGYTF.

Only a few counts were recorded for this clone. The chain recombines TRBV6-5 with TRBJ2-1; 8 nucleotides align to TRBD2. The germline V gene encodes CDR1 MNHEY and CDR2 SVGAGI. J was trimmed by 7 bases and V by 6 bases; bases with no gene match: 8. The CDR3 length is 14 residues. The DNA for the CDR3 is TGTGCCAGCAGGCCGGGACTAGTTGTGAATGAGCAGTTCTTC. Protein: CASRPGLVVNEQFF.

The V gene is TRBV18, the J gene TRBJ2-5; D possibly corresponds to TRBD2 (6 bases). This CDR3 region has 15 residues. Germline V gives CDR1 KGHSH, CDR2 LQKENI. The germline V and J ends were trimmed by 2 bases and 2 bases, with 12 bases remaining between them. The CDR3 DNA follows: TGTGCCAGCTCACCAAACGCGGGGACTCAAGAGACCCAGTACTTC. This encodes CASSPNAGTQETQYF.

The chain uses TRBV27 and TRBJ2-1; D may be TRBD2 (6 bases). There are 13 residues in the CDR3. Trimming pared 2 bases from V and 9 bases from J, leaving 11 bases between. Germline V CDR1 and CDR2: MNHEY, SMNVEV (reference sequence). In DNA, the CDR3 is TGTGCCAGCAGTTTAAGGCTAGCGCGTGAGCAGTTCTTC. This encodes CASSLRLAREQFF.

This clone showed up just a few times. The genes are TRBV5-4 and TRBJ2-3, with TRBD2 matching over 8 bases. Germline CDR1 reads SGHNT; CDR2 reads YYREEE (reference sequence). The V and J ends lost 5 bases and 6 bases, in that order; junction bases with no gene match: 11. This CDR3 comprises 15 residues. CDR3: CASSSGLGLADTQYF. The CDR3 region has the DNA TGTGCCAGCAGTTCGGGACTAGGGTTAGCTGATACGCAGTATTTT.

The V call is TRBV6-5, the J call TRBJ1-5; D remains unclear. The CDR3 runs 12 residues. V shed 5 bases and J shed 4 bases, with 6 bases lying between them. Germline V CDR1 and CDR2: MNHEY, SVGAGI. The CDR3 sequence is CASSDTNQPQHF. CDR3 sequence (DNA): TGTGCCAGCAGTGACACTAATCAGCCCCAGCATTTT.

The V and J genes are TRBV11-2 and TRBJ2-7, with 10 bases aligning to TRBD1. Germline trimming cut 5 bases from V and 3 bases from J; bases unmatched to any gene: 10. This CDR3 spans 16 amino acids. CDR1 is SGHAT and CDR2 is FQNNGV in the germline V gene. The CDR3 DNA reads as TGTGCCAGCAGCAAAAACTGGGACAGGGGTAACTACGAGCAGTACTTC. It translates to CASSKNWDRGNYEQYF.